This T cell receptor (beta chain) was sequenced for a study of spatial heterogeneity in lung cancer. Documented time point: sample taken at primary tumor resection. Whole RNA came from tumor, nontumor lung or frozen PBMC and was sequenced without being sorted. CDR3 length: 16 amino acids. Germline V gene data show CDR1 as KGHSH and CDR2 as LQKENI. The germline V and J ends were trimmed by 6 bases and 6 bases, with 22 bases remaining between them. Each CDR3 protein is one row after TCRdb ran MiXCR on the 5' RACE reads. The sample holds fewer than 65,000 distinct CDR3 sequences, roughly 6.6% seen once. This clonotype showed up many times.

V gene TRBV18 combines with J gene TRBJ2-3, with D possibly TRBD2 on 6 matching bases. The origin of this receptor is a female donor with early-stage non-small cell lung cancer. The specimen was PBMCs, collected at surgery. This CDR3 is CASSRRGGIKEDTQYF. DNA of the CDR3: TGTGCCAGCTCGCGTAGGGGCGGGATAAAGGAGGATACGCAGTATTTT.